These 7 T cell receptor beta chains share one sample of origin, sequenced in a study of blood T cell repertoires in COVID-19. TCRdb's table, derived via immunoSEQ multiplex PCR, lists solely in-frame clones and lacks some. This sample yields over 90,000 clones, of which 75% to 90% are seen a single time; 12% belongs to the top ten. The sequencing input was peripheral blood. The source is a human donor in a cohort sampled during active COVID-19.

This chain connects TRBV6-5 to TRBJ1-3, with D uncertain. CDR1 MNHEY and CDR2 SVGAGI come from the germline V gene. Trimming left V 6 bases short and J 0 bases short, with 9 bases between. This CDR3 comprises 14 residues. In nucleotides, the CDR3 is TGTGCCAGCAGGAGTATCGGCTCTGGAAACACCATATATTTT. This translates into CASRSIGSGNTIYF.

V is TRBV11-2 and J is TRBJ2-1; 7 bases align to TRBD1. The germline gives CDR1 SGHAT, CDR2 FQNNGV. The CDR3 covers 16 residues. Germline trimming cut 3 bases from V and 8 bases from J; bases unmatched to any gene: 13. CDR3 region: CASSFRETGQIYEQFF. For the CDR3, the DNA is TGTGCCAGCAGCTTTAGGGAGACAGGGCAGATCTATGAGCAGTTCTTC.

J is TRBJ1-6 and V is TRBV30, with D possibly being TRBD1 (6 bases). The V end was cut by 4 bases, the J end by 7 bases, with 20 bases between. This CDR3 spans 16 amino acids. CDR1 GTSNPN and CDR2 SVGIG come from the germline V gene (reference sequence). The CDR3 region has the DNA TGTGCCTGGAAAGACCTCTCCGGGACACGGAATTCACCCCTCCACTTT. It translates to CAWKDLSGTRNSPLHF.

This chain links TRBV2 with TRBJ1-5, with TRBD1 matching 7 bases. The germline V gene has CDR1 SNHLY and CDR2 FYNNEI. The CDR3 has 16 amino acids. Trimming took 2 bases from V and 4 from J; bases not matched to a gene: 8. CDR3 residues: CASSEPGGFGNQPQHF. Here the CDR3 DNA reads TGTGCCAGCAGTGAACCAGGGGGGTTTGGTAATCAGCCCCAGCATTTT.

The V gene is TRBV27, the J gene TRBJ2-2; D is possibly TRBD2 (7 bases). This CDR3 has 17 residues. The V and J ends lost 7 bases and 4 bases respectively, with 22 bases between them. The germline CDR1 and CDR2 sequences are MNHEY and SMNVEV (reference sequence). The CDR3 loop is CASISDGGGDSTGELFF. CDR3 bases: TGTGCCAGCATCTCTGATGGCGGGGGCGACTCCACCGGGGAGCTGTTTTTT.

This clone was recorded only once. The chain's CDR3 is CSASLPGGSGYTF. The CDR3 DNA is TGCAGTGCTAGTCTTCCAGGGGGCAGCGGCTACACCTTC. This chain joins TRBV20-1 and TRBJ1-2, with TRBD1 matching over 8 bases. This CDR3 region has 13 residues. V shed 3 bases and J 8 bases; nucleotides not matched to a gene: 8. Germline V gene data show CDR1 as DFQATT and CDR2 as SNEGSKA (reference sequence).

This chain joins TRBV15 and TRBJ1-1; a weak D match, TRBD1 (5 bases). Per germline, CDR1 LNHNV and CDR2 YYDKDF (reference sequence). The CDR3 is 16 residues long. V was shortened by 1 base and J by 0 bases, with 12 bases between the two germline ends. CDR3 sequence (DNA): TGTGCCACCAGCAGAGGGCTAGACAGAATGAACACTGAAGCTTTCTTT. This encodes CATSRGLDRMNTEAFF.